Listed below are T cell receptor beta chains from one sample, sequenced in a study of T cell responses to AZD1222 COVID-19 vaccine. Libraries were prepared by immunoSEQ multiplex PCR; TCRdb keeps only in-frame clonotypes and omits some of them. The sample has over 45,000 clones, nearly 90% seen once. Specimen: peripheral blood, collected on day 0 of AZD1222 vaccination. The receptor source for this set is an adult in good health. Each CDR3 is given with its conserved first and last residue. Fields, in order: J gene, V gene, CDR3 protein.

TRBJ2-7	TRBV5-6	CASSLMRAYEQYF
TRBJ2-1	TRBV27	CASSFRDRVYNEQFF
TRBJ2-7	TRBV19	CASSIPGVSRPYEQYF
TRBJ1-3	TRBV3-1/TRBV3-2	CASSSSGVGSGNTIYF
TRBJ1-6	TRBV6-5	CASSRDRGRNSPLHF
TRBJ2-2	TRBV29-1	CSAGQGNTGELFF
TRBJ1-2	TRBV6-5	CASRPDGVYGYTF
TRBJ1-2	TRBV6-6	CASSHVRYGYTF
TRBJ1-1	TRBV6-5	CASSYREQGGEAFF
TRBJ2-3	TRBV19	CASSSGHSTDTQYF
TRBJ1-1	TRBV18	CASSPRQGVPINTEAFF
TRBJ1-1	TRBV6-5	CASSYRNTEAFF
TRBJ1-2	TRBV28	CASSLAGFYGYTF
TRBJ1-2	TRBV5-1	CASSSGQVLNYGYTF
TRBJ1-5	TRBV6-5	CATLDRGINQPQHF
TRBJ2-1	TRBV19	CASSIRGNLQGAYNEQFF
TRBJ2-4	TRBV9	CASSADAGTGKSIQYF
TRBJ2-5	TRBV4-2	CASSLTGTGEEETQYF
TRBJ1-5	TRBV23-1	CASSQPTKLGRLFFRGNQPQHF
TRBJ1-5	TRBV7-2	CASSSRPRGGNQPQHF
TRBJ2-2	TRBV7-9	CASSLRVRGGQGGPGELFF
TRBJ2-3	TRBV6-1	CASSEEGVYTTDTQYF
TRBJ1-2	TRBV5-1	CASSPGGPYGGYTF
TRBJ2-7	TRBV5-1	CASSLGVTGARSYEQYF